Below, 13 T cell receptor beta chains from the same sample are listed, as sequenced in a study of cytomegalovirus exposure and HLA in healthy donors. This PCR relied on a set of 60 Vbeta primers and 13 Jbeta primers. This table comes from immunoSEQ multiplex PCR, and its TCRdb copy is limited to in-frame clones, with some not included. The sample carries 130,000 or so clones, about 75% recorded once. Sequencing was performed on PBMCs. Receptors were obtained from a woman aged 35 to 49 in good health and CMV-seropositive.

The chain recombines TRBV28 with TRBJ1-3; a possible D gene is TRBD1 (6 bases). Germline CDR1 MDHEN, CDR2 SYDVKM. The V and J ends lost 6 bases and 2 bases respectively, with 11 bases between them. The CDR3 is 14 amino acids. Here the CDR3 reads CASSPNRAGNTIYF. The CDR3 nucleotides read TGTGCCAGCAGCCCTAACAGGGCTGGAAACACCATATATTTT.

The V and J genes are TRBV27 and TRBJ2-1; the D gene is possibly TRBD2 (5 bases). Deletions cut 8 bases from V and 7 bases from J, with 12 bases between. Germline V gene sequence: CDR1 MNHEY, CDR2 SMNVEV (reference sequence). This CDR3 is built from 12 residues. The CDR3 sequence is CASGSLRNEQFF. Here the CDR3 DNA reads TGTGCCAGCGGGAGTTTGAGGAATGAGCAGTTCTTC.

The chain links TRBV11-2 to TRBJ1-4; 8 bases line up with TRBD1. This CDR3 has 15 amino acids. V gave up 5 bases and J gave up 8 bases; unmatched junction bases: 10. Germline V lookup: CDR1 SGHAT, CDR2 FQNNGV. CDR3 nucleotide sequence: TGTGCCAGCAGCATAACGACAGGGGCGACGGAAAAACTGTTTTTT. This sequence encodes CASSITTGATEKLFF. The whole variable domain, remainder taken from reference TRBV11-2 and TRBJ1-4, is EAGVAQSPRYKIIEKRQSVAFWCNPISGHATLYWYQQILGQGPKLLIQFQNNGVVDDSQLPKDRFSAERLKGVDSTLKIQPAKLEDSAVYLCASSITTGATEKLFFGSGTQLSVL.

This chain uses TRBV5-6 with TRBJ2-7; 8 bases map to TRBD2. V dropped 0 bases and J dropped 4; count of bases not matched to a gene: 3. This CDR3 region has 14 residues. Germline V gives CDR1 SGHDT, CDR2 YYEEEE. CDR3 DNA sequence: TGTGCCAGCAGCTTGGGTAGCGGGACTTACGAGCAGTACTTC. Translation: CASSLGSGTYEQYF. Complete variable domain (other parts from reference TRBV5-6 and TRBJ2-7): DAGVTQSPTHLIKTRGQQVTLRCSPKSGHDTVSWYQQALGQGPQFIFQYYEEEERQRGNFPDRFSGHQFPNYSSELNVNALLLGDSALYLCASSLGSGTYEQYFGPGTRLTVT.

Only a few counts were recorded for this clone. V gene TRBV4-1 combines with J gene TRBJ2-2; 9 bases match TRBD2. This CDR3 comprises 17 residues. V trimming: 0 bases; J trimming: 4 bases; junction bases outside the gene matches: 6. The germline V gene encodes CDR1 MGHRA and CDR2 YSYEKL. CDR3 amino acids: CASSQDRGRAGTGELFF. CDR3 DNA: TGCGCCAGCAGCCAAGATCGCGGGAGGGCCGGCACCGGGGAGCTGTTTTTT.

The genes are TRBV5-4 and TRBJ2-7; D ambiguous. There are 13 residues in the CDR3. V lost 0 bases and J lost 3, with 7 bases in between. Germline V CDR1 and CDR2: SGHNT, YYREEE (reference sequence). DNA for the CDR3: TGTGCCAGCAGCTTGGGGCCGATCTACGAGCAGTACTTC. This codes for CASSLGPIYEQYF. Using reference TRBV5-4 and TRBJ2-7 for the parts outside the CDR3, the full variable domain is ETGVTQSPTHLIKTRGQQVTLRCSSQSGHNTVSWYQQALGQGPQFIFQYYREEENGRGNFPPRFSGLQFPNYSSELNVNALELDDSALYLCASSLGPIYEQYFGPGTRLTVT.

The chain recombines TRBV10-3 with TRBJ1-5, with a weak D call TRBD1 (6 bases). The CDR3 has 15 amino acids. V was pared by 3 bases and J by 4 bases, with 13 bases between. Germline values: CDR1 ENHRY, CDR2 SYGVKD. The CDR3 nucleotides read TGTGCCATCAGTGACTCGAGGCAGGGGAATCAGCCCCAGCATTTT. As protein: CAISDSRQGNQPQHF.

The rearrangement links TRBV7-9 to TRBJ1-1; D call uncertain. Germline CDR1 SEHNR, CDR2 FQNEAQ (reference sequence). The ends were cut back, 3 bases at V and 6 bases at J, with 8 bases in the middle. The CDR3 sequence is 12 residues long. DNA of the CDR3: TGTGCCAGCAGCTTTAACAGACCTGAAGCTTTCTTT. Its protein is CASSFNRPEAFF.

This chain connects TRBV14 to TRBJ2-3; 7 nucleotides match TRBD1. Germline-derived CDR1 and CDR2 are SGHDN and FVKESK. V lost 2 bases to trimming and J lost 2 bases; unmatched junction nucleotides: 13. This CDR3 spans 18 amino acids. This CDR3 reads CASSQLEAGGIPTDTQYF. CDR3 in DNA: TGTGCCAGCAGCCAACTCGAGGCAGGGGGAATCCCCACAGATACGCAGTATTTT.

The chain links TRBV27 to TRBJ2-4; TRBD2 matches 10 bases. V was pared by 6 bases and J by 4 bases, with 0 bases of the junction left unmatched. The V gene's germline CDR1 is MNHEY and CDR2 SMNVEV (reference sequence). The CDR3 sequence is 13 residues long. The CDR3 DNA follows: TGTGCCAGCAGGACTAGCGGGAAAAACATTCAGTACTTC. Residues: CASRTSGKNIQYF.

The chain couples TRBV6-5 to TRBJ1-2; 7 nucleotides match TRBD1. With 5 bases clipped from V and 4 bases from J, the junction kept 4 bases outside the gene matches. The CDR3 totals 13 residues. Germline V gene sequence: CDR1 MNHEY, CDR2 SVGAGI. The CDR3: CASSPDRVYGYTF. DNA of the CDR3: TGTGCCAGCAGTCCTGACAGGGTCTATGGCTACACCTTC.

This chain uses TRBV29-1 with TRBJ2-2; the match to TRBD2 covers 11 bases. V gave up 3 bases and J gave up 7 bases; unmatched junction bases: 7. This CDR3 is built from 15 residues. Germline loops: CDR1 SQVTM, CDR2 ANQGSEA. The CDR3, as DNA: TGCAGCGTTGACGGTACTAGCGGGAGACTCGGGGAGCTGTTTTTT. Its protein is CSVDGTSGRLGELFF.

This clone was counted a few times. The genes are TRBV18 and TRBJ2-7, with TRBD1 matching 10 bases. There are 14 residues in the CDR3. After removal of 5 bases from V and 2 bases from J, the junction contained 3 bases not matched to a gene. Germline-derived CDR1 and CDR2 are KGHSH and LQKENI. CDR3 nucleotides: TGTGCCAGCTCAAGAGACAGGGGGCCCTACGAGCAGTACTTC. Amino acids: CASSRDRGPYEQYF.